Reported below is one T cell receptor beta chain. This sample was included in a study of blood T cell repertoires in COVID-19. Background on the study: PBMCs, B-cell-depleted T cells, or T cells provided the cDNA or gDNA that made up the material.

Sequencing used immunoSEQ multiplex PCR; TCRdb keeps in-frame clones, though not all of them. Seen here are under 250,000 clones, 80% to 90% observed once, and the top ten hold approximately 2.5%. Germline V lookup: CDR1 SGHNT, CDR2 YYREEE (reference sequence). The CDR3 spans 15 residues. The V and J ends lost 5 bases and 2 bases, in that order; junction bases with no gene match: 7. The V and J genes are TRBV5-4 and TRBJ2-1, with 7 bases fitting TRBD2. The sequence came from a man aged 30-40 years with COVID-19, enrolled during active disease. Sequenced material: peripheral blood. As DNA, the CDR3 is TGTGCCAGCAGACCTGGGAGGGAGGCCTACAATGAGCAGTTCTTC. Amino acid sequence: CASRPGREAYNEQFF.